Below are 22 T cell receptor beta chains sequenced from a single sample in a study of T cell responses to AZD1222 COVID-19 vaccine. Here immunoSEQ multiplex PCR was the method, and the copy in TCRdb shows in-frame clones only, minus some. Of more than 150,000 clones in the sample, roughly 88% were seen once. The input for sequencing was peripheral blood, taken on day 0 of AZD1222 vaccination. The receptor source for this set is an adult in good health.

This clone was seen just once. The V call is TRBV4-1, the J call TRBJ2-6; D uncertain. The CDR3 covers 15 residues. Germline loops: CDR1 MGHRA, CDR2 YSYEKL. Trimming left V 0 bases short and J 2 bases short, with 5 bases between. CDR3 nucleotide sequence: TGCGCCAGCAGCCAAGATTTCGCTGGGGCCAACGTCCTGACTTTC. This gives the protein CASSQDFAGANVLTF.

The gene calls are TRBV10-1 and TRBJ1-2; a weak D match, TRBD1 (5 bases). The CDR3 consists of 13 residues. Germline lookup yields CDR1 WNHNN and CDR2 SYGVQD (reference sequence). The V gene lost 4 bases and the J gene lost 7 bases, with 13 bases spanning the gap. As DNA, the CDR3 is TGCGCCAGCAGTGCCGGGACCACGGTTGGCTACACCTTC. Residues: CASSAGTTVGYTF.

Turning to this clone: Other DNA sequences in this sample translate to the same CDR3. CDR3 in amino acids: CASRRMNTEAFF. CDR3 nucleotides: TGTGCCAGCAGGCGTATGAACACTGAAGCTTTCTTT. V and J are TRBV28 and TRBJ1-1; no firm D call. Germline V gene lookup returns CDR1 MDHEN and CDR2 SYDVKM. Trimming pared 6 bases from V and 0 bases from J, leaving 5 bases between. The CDR3 has 12 residues.

The chain is built from TRBV20-1 and TRBJ1-2, with a tentative D call TRBD1 (5 bases). Trimming removed 4 bases from V and 8 bases from J, with 8 bases in between. CDR1 DFQATT and CDR2 SNEGSKA come from the germline V gene (reference sequence). CDR3 length: 10 residues. The CDR3 DNA is TGCAGTGCTACAGGGCCCGGCTACACCTTC. Translating it yields CSATGPGYTF.

This sequence joins TRBV14 and TRBJ1-6; D gene ambiguous. Germline V gives CDR1 SGHDN, CDR2 FVKESK. CDR3 length: 16 residues. V dropped 4 bases and J dropped 9 bases, with 19 bases sitting between them. This CDR3 is CASSRSIGGPGSPLHF. CDR3 nucleotides: TGTGCCAGCAGCCGGTCGATCGGAGGGCCGGGTTCACCCCTCCACTTT.

The chain links TRBV29-1 to TRBJ2-3; the D gene is possibly TRBD2 (5 bases). Trimming took 3 bases from V and 5 from J, leaving 21 bases between them. Germline lookup yields CDR1 SQVTM and CDR2 ANQGSEA. CDR3 size: 16 residues. The CDR3 DNA is TGCAGCGTTGAGGAGGTGACGGTAGGGTTTCAAGATACGCAGTATTTT. This translates into CSVEEVTVGFQDTQYF.

V gene TRBV30 combines with J gene TRBJ2-3, with D tentatively TRBD1 (6 bases). The length of the CDR3 is 13 residues. Germline values: CDR1 GTSNPN, CDR2 SVGIG (reference sequence). Deletions cut 4 bases from V and 7 bases from J, with 15 bases between. The CDR3: CAWTQGSANTQYF. The DNA for the CDR3 is TGTGCCTGGACCCAGGGGAGTGCAAATACGCAGTATTTT.

The rearrangement links TRBV18 to TRBJ2-6; 10 bases line up with TRBD1. With V trimmed by 8 bases and J by 0 bases, 4 bases remained unmatched. The CDR3 is 16 amino acids. Germline lookup yields CDR1 KGHSH and CDR2 LQKENI. The DNA of the CDR3 is TGTGCCAGCCGGACAGGGGGATTCTCTGGGGCCAACGTCCTGACTTTC. This codes for CASRTGGFSGANVLTF.

The rearrangement links TRBV6-5 to TRBJ1-5; TRBD1 is a possible D gene (6 bases). CDR1 and CDR2 from the germline V gene are MNHEY and SVGAGI. V was trimmed by 0 bases and J by 4 bases, leaving 13 bases between them. This CDR3 spans 16 amino acids. In DNA form, the CDR3 reads TGTGCCAGCAGTTACTCGATGCAGGGGACGAATCAGCCCCAGCATTTT. Translating it yields CASSYSMQGTNQPQHF.

This chain connects TRBV18 to TRBJ2-7; the D is unclear. CDR3 length equals 15 residues. V lost 2 bases, J lost 0 bases, and 11 bases lay in between. Per the germline V gene, CDR1 is KGHSH and CDR2 is LQKENI. This CDR3 is CASSPEEGVSYEQYF. CDR3 DNA sequence: TGTGCCAGCTCACCAGAAGAAGGCGTCTCCTACGAGCAGTACTTC.

The chain combines TRBV6-5 with TRBJ2-6, with D perhaps TRBD2 (5 bases). This CDR3 region has 16 residues. Germline V lookup: CDR1 MNHEY, CDR2 SVGAGI. With 2 bases removed from V and 1 base from J, the gap between germline ends came to 9 bases. The CDR3 DNA sequence: TGTGCCAGCAGTTACGATGAGCGGTCTGGGGCCAACGTCCTGACTTTC. Translated, it gives CASSYDERSGANVLTF.

CDR3 nucleotide sequence: TGTGCCAGCAGCCAACAGACAGGGTTCGCTGAAGCTTTCTTT. The encoded protein is CASSQQTGFAEAFF. The V and J genes are TRBV3-1 (or the pseudogene TRBV3-2) and TRBJ1-1, with TRBD1 identical over 7 bases. CDR3 length: 14 amino acids. The germline CDR1 and CDR2 sequences are LGHDT and YNNKEL (reference sequence). Trimming cost V 2 bases and J 6 bases; bases outside gene matches: 6.

V gene TRBV9 combines with J gene TRBJ1-2, with TRBD1 matching 7 bases. After removal of 2 bases from V and 4 bases from J, the junction contained 5 bases not matched to a gene. The germline V gene has CDR1 SGDLS and CDR2 YYNGEE. The CDR3 runs 14 residues. The CDR3 spells CASSVGTVAYGYTF. Here the CDR3 DNA reads TGTGCCAGCAGCGTCGGGACAGTTGCCTATGGCTACACCTTC.

V and J are TRBV30 and TRBJ2-7; 11 nucleotides line up with TRBD2. V lost 4 bases and J lost 8; bases outside the gene matches: 7. CDR3 size: 13 residues. Germline lookup yields CDR1 GTSNPN and CDR2 SVGIG (reference sequence). The CDR3 is CAWKTSGGTQQYF. The CDR3 DNA reads as TGTGCCTGGAAAACTAGCGGGGGTACGCAGCAGTACTTC.

The rearrangement uses TRBV5-1 and TRBJ2-7; 10 nucleotides line up with TRBD2. V shed 2 bases, J shed 6 bases, and the junction held 5 bases outside the gene matches. CDR1 and CDR2 from the germline V gene are SGHRS and YFSETQ. The CDR3 sequence is 14 residues long. Here the CDR3 reads CASSLAGGPSEQYF. CDR3 DNA sequence: TGCGCCAGCAGCTTAGCGGGGGGGCCGTCCGAGCAGTACTTC.

V gene TRBV5-1 combines with J gene TRBJ2-5; weak D call: TRBD2 (5 bases). CDR3 length equals 15 residues. Germline V gives CDR1 SGHRS, CDR2 YFSETQ. Deletions cut 2 bases from V and 5 bases from J, with 16 bases between. CDR3 residues: CASSLDRPGEETQYF. The CDR3 nucleotides read TGCGCCAGCAGCTTAGACCGGCCCGGGGAGGAGACCCAGTACTTC.

This chain joins TRBV6-6 and TRBJ1-1, with 9 bases fitting TRBD1. Germline CDR1 and CDR2: MNHNY and SVGAGI (reference sequence). CDR3 length equals 13 residues. V was pared by 4 bases and J by 6 bases, with 3 bases of the junction left unmatched. This CDR3 reads CASSSTGGAEAFF. CDR3 DNA: TGTGCCAGCAGTTCCACAGGGGGCGCTGAAGCTTTCTTT.

CDR3 amino acids: CASSSRGRQGEAFF. CDR3 in DNA: TGTGCCAGCAGTTCCCGGGGCCGGCAGGGTGAAGCTTTCTTT. The chain recombines TRBV27 with TRBJ1-1; possibly TRBD1 for D (5 bases). Germline lookup yields CDR1 MNHEY and CDR2 SMNVEV (reference sequence). CDR3 size: 14 residues. With 4 bases removed from V and 7 bases from J, the gap between germline ends came to 16 bases.

This chain uses TRBV2 with TRBJ1-2; TRBD1 aligns across 7 bases. The CDR3 runs 14 residues. After removal of 2 bases from V and 4 bases from J, the junction contained 4 bases not matched to a gene. From germline, CDR1 is SNHLY and CDR2 FYNNEI. In nucleotides, the CDR3 is TGTGCCAGCAGTGAAAGAAGGGACAGCTATGGCTACACCTTC. Its protein is CASSERRDSYGYTF.

CDR3 sequence reads: CATRTDSSYNEQFF. The DNA for the CDR3 is TGTGCCACCAGGACGGATAGCTCCTACAATGAGCAGTTCTTC. The J gene is TRBJ2-1, the V gene TRBV27; no reliable D call. The V and J ends lost 10 bases and 0 bases respectively, with 13 bases between them. CDR1 and CDR2 from the germline V gene are MNHEY and SMNVEV (reference sequence). This CDR3 spans 14 amino acids.

The genes are TRBV24-1 and TRBJ1-4; the D is unclear. Germline-derived CDR1 and CDR2 are KGHDR and SFDVKD. This CDR3 is built from 12 residues. With 2 bases removed from V and 10 bases from J, the gap between germline ends came to 7 bases. The CDR3 sequence: CATSDSQRKLFF. The CDR3 nucleotides read TGTGCCACCAGTGATTCCCAACGAAAACTGTTTTTT.

The CDR3 coding sequence is TGTGCCAGTAGTCCGACAGGGGCCAAAAACATTCAGTACTTC. Encoded protein: CASSPTGAKNIQYF. The rearrangement joins TRBV19 to TRBJ2-4; 7 bases map to TRBD1. The V gene's germline CDR1 is LNHDA and CDR2 SQIVND (reference sequence). Trimming took 5 bases from V and 1 from J; bases not matched to a gene: 2. There are 14 residues in the CDR3.